Given below is one TCR beta chain in context. Antigen specificity is unknown. This entry belongs to a study of shared clonotypes between healthy human individuals. Findings of the study overall: Larger estimated richness was generally seen in naive subsets than in memory subsets.

The CDR3 is 14 amino acids. With 1 base clipped from V and 8 bases from J, the junction kept 7 bases outside the gene matches. The germline gives CDR1 SGHTA, CDR2 FQGNSA. Clones were read by immunoSEQ multiplex PCR, and TCRdb kept only the in-frame ones, dropping some. This repertoire shows more than 2,000,000 clones, 93% found once; its top ten account for 0.3% to 0.4%. The specimen was naive CD4+ T cells from PBMCs. Subset specified: CD45RA+ positively selected. This clonotype was sampled from a man in his late teens or twenties in good health. Some clones in this sample may be carry-over from other donors' samples. The chain uses TRBV7-2 and TRBJ1-1; 7 bases line up with TRBD1. For the CDR3, the DNA is TGTGCCAGCAGCTTAGGGTACCAGGGGGGAGAAGCTTTCTTT. Its translation is CASSLGYQGGEAFF. The complete variable domain, with remaining parts taken from reference TRBV7-2 and TRBJ1-1, reads GAGVSQSPSNKVTEKGKDVELRCDPISGHTALYWYRQSLGQGLEFLIYFQGNSAPDKSGLPSDRFSAERTGGSVSTLTIQRTQQEDSAVYLCASSLGYQGGEAFFGQGTRLTVV.